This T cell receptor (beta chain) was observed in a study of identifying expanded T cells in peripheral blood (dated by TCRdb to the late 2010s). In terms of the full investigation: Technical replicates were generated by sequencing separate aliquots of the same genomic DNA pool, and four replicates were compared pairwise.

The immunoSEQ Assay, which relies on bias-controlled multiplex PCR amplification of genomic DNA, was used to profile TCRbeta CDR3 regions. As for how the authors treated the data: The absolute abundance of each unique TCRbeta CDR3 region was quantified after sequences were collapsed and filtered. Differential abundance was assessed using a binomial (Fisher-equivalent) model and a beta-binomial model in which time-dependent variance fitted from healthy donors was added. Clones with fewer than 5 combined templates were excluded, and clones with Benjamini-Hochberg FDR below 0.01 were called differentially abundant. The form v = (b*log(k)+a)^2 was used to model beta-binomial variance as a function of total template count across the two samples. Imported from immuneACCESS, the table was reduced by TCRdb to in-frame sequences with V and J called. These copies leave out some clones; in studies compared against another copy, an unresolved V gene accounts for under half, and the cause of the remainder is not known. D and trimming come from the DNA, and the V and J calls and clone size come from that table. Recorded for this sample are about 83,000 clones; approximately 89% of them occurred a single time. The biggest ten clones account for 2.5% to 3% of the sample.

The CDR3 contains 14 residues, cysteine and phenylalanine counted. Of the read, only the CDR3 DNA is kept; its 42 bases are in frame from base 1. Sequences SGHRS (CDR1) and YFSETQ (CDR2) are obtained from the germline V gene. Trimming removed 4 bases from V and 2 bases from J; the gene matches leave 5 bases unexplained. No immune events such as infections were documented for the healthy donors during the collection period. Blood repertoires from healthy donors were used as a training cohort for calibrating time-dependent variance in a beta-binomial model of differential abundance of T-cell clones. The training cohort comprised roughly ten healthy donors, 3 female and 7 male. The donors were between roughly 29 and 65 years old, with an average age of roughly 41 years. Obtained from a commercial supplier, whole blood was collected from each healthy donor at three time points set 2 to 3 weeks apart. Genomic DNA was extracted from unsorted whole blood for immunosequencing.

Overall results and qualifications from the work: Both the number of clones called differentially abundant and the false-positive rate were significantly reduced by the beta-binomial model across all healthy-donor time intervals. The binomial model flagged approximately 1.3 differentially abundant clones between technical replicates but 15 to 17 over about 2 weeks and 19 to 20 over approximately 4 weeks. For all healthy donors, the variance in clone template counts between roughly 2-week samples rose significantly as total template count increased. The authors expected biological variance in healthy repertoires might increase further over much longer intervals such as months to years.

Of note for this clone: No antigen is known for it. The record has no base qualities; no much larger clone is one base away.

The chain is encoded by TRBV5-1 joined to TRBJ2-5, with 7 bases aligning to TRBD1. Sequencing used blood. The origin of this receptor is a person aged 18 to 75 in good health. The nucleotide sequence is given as TGCGCCAGCAGCCCCTTACAGGGGCAAGAGACCCAGTACTTC. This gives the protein CASSPLQGQETQYF. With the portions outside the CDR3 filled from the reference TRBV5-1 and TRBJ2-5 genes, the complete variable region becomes KAGVTQTPRYLIKTRGQQVTLSCSPISGHRSVSWYQQTPGQGLQFLFEYFSETQRNKGNFPGRFSGRQFSNSRSEMNVSTLELGDSALYLCASSPLQGQETQYFGPGTRLLVL.